This T cell receptor beta chain was recovered during a study of T cells in Graves' hyperthyroidism and ophthalmopathy. The CDR3 is made up of 16 amino acids. Germline CDR1 SGHTA, CDR2 FQGNSA. J was trimmed by 7 bases and V by 4 bases; bases with no gene match: 9. What was amplified from RNA transcripts were TCR beta CDR3 regions. With the HTBI primer set, the TCR CDR3 went through a first round of RT-PCR. TCRdb analysed the multiplex PCR reads with MiXCR anew, one entry per CDR3 protein. The sample includes about half a million distinct CDR3 sequences, about 16% of them seen just once. This clonotype was picked up a small number of times. For the diagnoses, clinical symptoms, serum thyroxine and TRAb, thyroid ultrasound and orbital computed tomography were used.

The sample consisted of blood. The source is a woman in her twenties or thirties with Graves' ophthalmopathy. J is TRBJ2-5 and V is TRBV7-2; 13 nucleotides agree with TRBD2. CDR3 in amino acids: CASSSELAGGPGTQYF. CDR3 coding DNA: TGTGCCAGCAGCTCCGAACTAGCGGGAGGGCCGGGGACCCAGTACTTC.